A selection of T cell receptor beta chains follows, all from one sample in a study of cytomegalovirus exposure and HLA in healthy donors. Only in-frame clones appear in the TCRdb table, and some are missing; sequencing was by immunoSEQ multiplex PCR. The repertoire table contains roughly 79,000 clones. Sequencing was done on a sample of PBMCs. These receptors all come from a man younger than 45 in good health and CMV-seronegative. Each CDR3 is given with its conserved first and last residue. A D gene is named only where the DNA matches it firmly.

V: TRBV4-2; D: TRBD1; J: TRBJ1-2; DNA: TGTGCCAGCAGCCAAGGGACAGGCGCCTATGGCTACACCTTC; CDR3: CASSQGTGAYGYTF
V: TRBV5-1; D: .; J: TRBJ2-5; DNA: TGCGCCAGCAGCTTGGCCCCCCCGCAAGAGACCCAGTACTTC; CDR3: CASSLAPPQETQYF
V: TRBV2; D: .; J: TRBJ1-4; DNA: TGTGCCAGCAGTGATTCGCAGGAAATTAATGAAAAACTGTTTTTT; CDR3: CASSDSQEINEKLFF
V: TRBV10-3; D: TRBD1; J: TRBJ1-2; DNA: TGTGCCATCAGTGAGGATCCGGGACAGGGGAACTATGGCTACACCTTC; CDR3: CAISEDPGQGNYGYTF
V: TRBV6-6; D: .; J: TRBJ1-4; DNA: TGTGCCAGCAGGAATAGAGAAAAACTGTTTTTT; CDR3: CASRNREKLFF
V: TRBV30; D: TRBD1; J: TRBJ1-2; DNA: TGTGCCTGGAGTACGACAGGGCGGGCATATGGCTACACCTTC; CDR3: CAWSTTGRAYGYTF
V: TRBV5-4; D: TRBD1; J: TRBJ1-5; DNA: TGTGCCAGCAGCTTCGGACAGGGTCAGCCCCAGCATTTT; CDR3: CASSFGQGQPQHF
V: TRBV11-3; D: .; J: TRBJ2-1; DNA: TGTGCCAGCAGCTCTAGCGTGTACTACAATGAGCAGTTCTTC; CDR3: CASSSSVYYNEQFF
V: TRBV18; D: .; J: TRBJ2-2; DNA: TGTGCCAGCTCACCACCTGGCAGGGCGAACACCGGGGAGCTGTTTTTT; CDR3: CASSPPGRANTGELFF
V: TRBV5-1; D: TRBD1; J: TRBJ1-1; DNA: TGCGCCAGCAGCTCATTCCTACAGGGGGATTCGGGCACTGAAGCTTTCTTT; CDR3: CASSSFLQGDSGTEAFF
V: TRBV6-5; D: .; J: TRBJ2-7; DNA: TGTGCCAGCAGTTACCTTACAGGGAAGTCCTACGAGCAGTACTTC; CDR3: CASSYLTGKSYEQYF
V: TRBV7-8; D: TRBD1; J: TRBJ1-6; DNA: TGTGCCAGCAGCTTAGCCGCCCAGGGGGCTTCACCCCTCCACTTT; CDR3: CASSLAAQGASPLHF
V: TRBV5-6; D: TRBD2; J: TRBJ2-1; DNA: TGTGCCAGCAGCTTGGCCTCCCCACTAGCGGGCTACAATGAGCAGTTCTTC; CDR3: CASSLASPLAGYNEQFF
V: TRBV9; D: TRBD1; J: TRBJ2-5; DNA: TGTGCCAGCAGCTTCCAGGGGGAAGAGACCCAGTACTTC; CDR3: CASSFQGEETQYF
V: TRBV5-4; D: TRBD2; J: TRBJ2-7; DNA: TGTGCCAGCAGCTTGAGGTCGGGGGGGCTTTACGAGCAGTACTTC; CDR3: CASSLRSGGLYEQYF
V: TRBV7-2; D: TRBD2; J: TRBJ2-7; DNA: TGTGCCAGCAGCTTAGAGCTAGCGGCCTCCTACGAGCAGTACTTC; CDR3: CASSLELAASYEQYF
V: TRBV9; D: .; J: TRBJ2-3; DNA: TGTGCCAGCAGCGCCCTCCCAGGCGGGGATACGCAGTATTTT; CDR3: CASSALPGGDTQYF
V: TRBV5-1; D: .; J: TRBJ1-2; DNA: TGCGCCAGCAGCCCCGCGGGTGGGGTTGGTGGCTACACCTTC; CDR3: CASSPAGGVGGYTF
V: TRBV2; D: .; J: TRBJ1-1; DNA: TGTGCCAGCAGTCCATGGAGGGAGGACACTGAAGCTTTCTTT; CDR3: CASSPWREDTEAFF
V: TRBV11-3; D: TRBD1; J: TRBJ1-1; DNA: TGTGCCAGCAGCTTAGATCCTAGGACAGGGGAGCCTTTCTTT; CDR3: CASSLDPRTGEPFF
V: TRBV28; D: TRBD1; J: TRBJ1-5; DNA: TGTGCCAGCACCCGAACCCCCCCGGGACAGGGGAATAATCAGCCCCAGCATTTT; CDR3: CASTRTPPGQGNNQPQHF
V: TRBV5-4; D: TRBD1; J: TRBJ1-2; DNA: TGTGCCAGCAGCTTGTGGGACAGGGAACAATATGGCTACACCTTC; CDR3: CASSLWDREQYGYTF
V: TRBV4-3; D: TRBD1; J: TRBJ1-4; DNA: TGCGCCAGCAGCCAAGTTCCCGGACAGGCATTTAATGAAAAACTGTTTTTT; CDR3: CASSQVPGQAFNEKLFF
V: TRBV5-1; D: TRBD2; J: TRBJ2-5; DNA: TGCGCCAGCAGCTTGGTACTAGCGGGAGAGACCCAGTACTTC; CDR3: CASSLVLAGETQYF
V: TRBV28; D: TRBD1; J: TRBJ2-2; DNA: TGTGCCAGCAGTCTCCTCGGGACAGGGAACGGGGAGCTGTTTTTT; CDR3: CASSLLGTGNGELFF
V: TRBV18; D: TRBD1; J: TRBJ2-4; DNA: TGTGCCAGCTCACCATACGACAGGGCAGACAACATTCAGTACTTC; CDR3: CASSPYDRADNIQYF
V: TRBV29-1; D: .; J: TRBJ2-1; DNA: TGCAGCGTTGAAACATTGGGCGGCAGGGGTTACAATGAGCAGTTCTTC; CDR3: CSVETLGGRGYNEQFF
V: TRBV7-2; D: .; J: TRBJ2-3; DNA: TGTGCCAGCAGCCGGGACTTTGGCACAGATACGCAGTATTTT; CDR3: CASSRDFGTDTQYF
V: TRBV29-1; D: TRBD1; J: TRBJ2-7; DNA: TGCAGCGTTTTAACGGGACAGGGGGCCCACGAGCAGTACTTC; CDR3: CSVLTGQGAHEQYF
V: TRBV7-9; D: TRBD1; J: TRBJ2-5; DNA: TGTGCCAGCAGCTTAGTGGGGACAGGGGTGAAAGAGACCCAGTACTTC; CDR3: CASSLVGTGVKETQYF
V: TRBV4-2; D: .; J: TRBJ2-6; DNA: TGTGCCAGCAGCCAAGATGACAGCACTGGGGCCAACGTCCTGACTTTC; CDR3: CASSQDDSTGANVLTF